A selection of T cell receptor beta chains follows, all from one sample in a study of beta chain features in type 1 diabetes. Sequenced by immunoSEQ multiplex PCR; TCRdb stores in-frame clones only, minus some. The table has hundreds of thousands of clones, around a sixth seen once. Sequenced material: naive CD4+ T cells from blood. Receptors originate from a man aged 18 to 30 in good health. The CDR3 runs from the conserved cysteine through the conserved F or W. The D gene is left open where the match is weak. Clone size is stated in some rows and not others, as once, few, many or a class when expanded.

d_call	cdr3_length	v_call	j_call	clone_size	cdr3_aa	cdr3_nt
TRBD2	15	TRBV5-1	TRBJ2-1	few	CASSFKRGIYNEQFF	TGCGCCAGCAGCTTCAAGCGGGGTATTTACAATGAGCAGTTCTTC
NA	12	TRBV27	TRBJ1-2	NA	CASSLEGGDYTF	TGTGCCAGCAGTTTAGAGGGGGGCGACTACACCTTC
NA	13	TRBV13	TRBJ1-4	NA	CASSSGQWEKLFF	TGTGCCAGCAGCTCGGGACAATGGGAAAAACTGTTTTTT
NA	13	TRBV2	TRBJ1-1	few	CASSGEAVTEAFF	TGTGCCAGCAGTGGGGAAGCAGTGACTGAAGCTTTCTTT
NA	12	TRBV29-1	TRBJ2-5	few	CSVRRGKETQYF	TGCAGCGTCCGGAGGGGGAAAGAGACCCAGTACTTC
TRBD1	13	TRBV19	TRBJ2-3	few	CASSSPGGKTQYF	TGTGCCAGTAGTAGCCCAGGGGGAAAGACGCAGTATTTT
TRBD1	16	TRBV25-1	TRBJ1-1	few	CASSESDRGWDTEAFF	TGTGCCAGCAGTGAATCAGACAGGGGCTGGGACACTGAAGCTTTCTTT
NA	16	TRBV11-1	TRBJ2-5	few	CASSSKAGWAGETQYF	TGTGCCAGCAGCTCCAAGGCGGGGTGGGCGGGAGAGACCCAGTACTTC
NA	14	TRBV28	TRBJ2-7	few	CASSLLAGTYEQYF	TGTGCCAGCAGTTTACTGGCTGGGACCTACGAGCAGTACTTC
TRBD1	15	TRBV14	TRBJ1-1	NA	CASSPLQQTGVRAFF	TGTGCCAGCAGCCCACTCCAGCAAACAGGGGTGAGAGCTTTCTTT
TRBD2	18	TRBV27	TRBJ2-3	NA	CASSLTGRFSGRRDTQYF	TGTGCCAGCAGTTTAACCGGAAGGTTTAGCGGGAGAAGAGATACGCAGTATTTT
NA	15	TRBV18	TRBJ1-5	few	CASSPPRANNQPQHF	TGTGCCAGCTCACCACCCAGGGCCAACAATCAGCCCCAGCATTTT
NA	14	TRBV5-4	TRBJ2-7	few	CASSLYGGHWEQYF	TGTGCCAGCAGCTTGTACGGAGGGCACTGGGAGCAGTACTTC
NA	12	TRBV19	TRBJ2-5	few	CASSNRDETQYF	TGTGCCAGTTCGAACAGGGACGAGACCCAGTACTTC
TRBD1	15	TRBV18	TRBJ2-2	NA	CASSPGQGLAGELFF	TGTGCCAGCTCACCAGGACAGGGACTTGCCGGGGAGCTGTTTTTT
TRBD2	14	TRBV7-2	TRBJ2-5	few	CASSLETSGGPQYF	TGTGCCAGCAGCTTAGAGACTAGCGGGGGTCCCCAGTACTTC
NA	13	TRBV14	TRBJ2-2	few	CASSQAETGELFF	TGTGCCAGCAGCCAAGCAGAAACCGGGGAGCTGTTTTTT
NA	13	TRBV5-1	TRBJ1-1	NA	CASSDDRWTEAFF	TGCGCCAGCAGCGACGACAGGTGGACTGAAGCTTTCTTT
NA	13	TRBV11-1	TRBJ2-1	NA	CASRNTGYNEQFF	TGTGCCAGCAGGAATACGGGTTACAATGAGCAGTTCTTC
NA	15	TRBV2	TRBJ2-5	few	CASSEARWGQETQYF	TGTGCCAGCAGTGAAGCCCGCTGGGGCCAAGAGACCCAGTACTTC
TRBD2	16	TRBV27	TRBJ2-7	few	CASSFAGTSGSYEQYF	TGTGCCAGCAGTTTCGCCGGGACTAGCGGTTCCTACGAGCAGTACTTC
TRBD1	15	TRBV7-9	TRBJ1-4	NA	CASSLATGGEEKLFF	TGTGCCAGCAGCTTAGCGACAGGGGGAGAGGAAAAACTGTTTTTT
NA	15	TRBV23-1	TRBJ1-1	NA	CASSQSDQVPPEAFF	TGCGCCAGCAGTCAATCGGATCAGGTCCCCCCTGAAGCTTTCTTT
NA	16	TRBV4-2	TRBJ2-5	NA	CASSQDVCPARETQYF	TGTGCCAGCAGCCAAGATGTATGCCCAGCACGGGAGACCCAGTACTTC
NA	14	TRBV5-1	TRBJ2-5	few	CASSTGSRQETQYF	TGCGCCAGCAGTACAGGGTCCCGGCAAGAGACCCAGTACTTC
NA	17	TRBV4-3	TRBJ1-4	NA	CASSQEGKFATNEKLFF	TGCGCCAGCAGCCAAGAAGGGAAATTCGCAACTAATGAAAAACTGTTTTTT
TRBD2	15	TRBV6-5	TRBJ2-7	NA	CASRTGTSGTYEQYF	TGTGCCAGCAGAACTGGGACTAGCGGTACCTACGAGCAGTACTTC
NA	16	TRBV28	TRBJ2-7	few	CASSSASRAPFDEQYF	TGTGCCAGCTCCTCCGCATCCAGGGCTCCTTTTGACGAGCAGTACTTC
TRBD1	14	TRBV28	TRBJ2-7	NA	CASRRTGGGYEQYF	TGTGCCAGCAGGAGGACAGGGGGCGGGTACGAGCAGTACTTC
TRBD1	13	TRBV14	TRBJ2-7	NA	CASSQGQGSAQYF	TGTGCCAGCAGCCAAGGACAGGGGTCGGCGCAGTACTTC
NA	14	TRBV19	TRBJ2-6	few	CASSMGSGANVLTF	TGTGCCAGTAGTATGGGCTCTGGGGCCAACGTCCTGACTTTC
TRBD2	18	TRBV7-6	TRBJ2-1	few	CASSLVGVGTSGYNEQFF	TGTGCCAGCAGCTTAGTTGGGGTTGGGACTAGCGGGTACAATGAGCAGTTCTTC
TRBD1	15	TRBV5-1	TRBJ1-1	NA	CASSIQGAFNTEAFF	TGCGCCAGCAGCATACAGGGGGCCTTCAACACTGAAGCTTTCTTT
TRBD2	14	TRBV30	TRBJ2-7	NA	CAWTRRGAPYEQYF	TGTGCCTGGACCCGGCGGGGGGCCCCCTACGAGCAGTACTTC
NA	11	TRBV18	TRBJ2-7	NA	CASSPGVEQYF	TGTGCCAGCTCACCAGGCGTCGAGCAGTACTTC
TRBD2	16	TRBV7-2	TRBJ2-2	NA	CASSLDQRGSTGELFF	TGTGCCAGCAGCTTAGACCAGCGGGGGAGCACCGGGGAGCTGTTTTTT
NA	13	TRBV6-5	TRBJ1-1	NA	CASMGRLNTEAFF	TGTGCCAGCATGGGCCGGCTGAACACTGAAGCTTTCTTT
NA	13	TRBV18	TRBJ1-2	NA	CASSPVGNYGYTF	TGTGCCAGCTCACCAGTTGGGAACTATGGCTACACCTTC
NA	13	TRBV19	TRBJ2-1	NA	CASKTTGYNEQFF	TGTGCCAGTAAGACGACAGGCTACAATGAGCAGTTCTTC
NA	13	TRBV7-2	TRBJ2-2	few	CASSRDIAGELFF	TGTGCCAGCAGCAGGGACATAGCCGGGGAGCTGTTTTTT
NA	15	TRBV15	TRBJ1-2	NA	CATSRDRDPGYGYTF	TGTGCCACCAGCAGAGACAGAGACCCCGGCTATGGCTACACCTTC
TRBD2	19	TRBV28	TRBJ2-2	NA	CASSSPGLAGVSDTGELFF	TGTGCCAGCAGTTCCCCCGGACTAGCGGGGGTATCAGACACCGGGGAGCTGTTTTTT
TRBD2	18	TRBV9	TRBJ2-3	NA	CASSPQAGSGRRTDTQYF	TGTGCCAGCAGCCCCCAGGCGGGTAGCGGGAGACGCACAGATACGCAGTATTTT
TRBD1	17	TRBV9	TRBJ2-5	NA	CASSVAGDSRRQETQYF	TGTGCCAGCAGCGTAGCCGGGGACAGTCGTCGGCAAGAGACCCAGTACTTC
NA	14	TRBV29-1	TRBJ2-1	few	CSVSGEGLLTWQFF	TGCAGCGTTTCGGGGGAAGGGCTCTTAACGTGGCAGTTCTTC
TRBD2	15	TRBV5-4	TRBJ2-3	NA	CASSLVAGGADTQYF	TGTGCCAGCAGCTTGGTGGCCGGGGGGGCAGATACGCAGTATTTT
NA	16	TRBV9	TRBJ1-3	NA	CASGRIGRSSGNTIYF	TGTGCCAGCGGTCGAATAGGCAGGTCCTCTGGAAACACCATATATTTT
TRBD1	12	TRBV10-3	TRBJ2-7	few	CAISTGTENKYF	TGTGCCATCAGCACCGGGACAGAGAATAAGTACTTC
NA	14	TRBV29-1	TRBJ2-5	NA	CSVHGGLVQETQYF	TGCAGCGTTCACGGGGGCCTTGTCCAAGAGACCCAGTACTTC
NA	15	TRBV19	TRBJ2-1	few	CASSIVPLDYNEQFF	TGTGCCAGTAGTATAGTCCCTCTTGACTACAATGAGCAGTTCTTC
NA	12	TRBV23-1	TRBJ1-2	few	CARLDRNRGYTF	TGCGCCAGACTTGACAGAAATAGAGGCTACACCTTC
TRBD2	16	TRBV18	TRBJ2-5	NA	CASSPPRLAGLETQYF	TGTGCCAGCTCACCACCGCGACTAGCGGGATTAGAGACCCAGTACTTC
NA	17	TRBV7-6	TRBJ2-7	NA	CASSASTGVASPYEQYF	TGTGCCAGCAGCGCATCTACGGGGGTCGCTTCGCCCTACGAGCAGTACTTC
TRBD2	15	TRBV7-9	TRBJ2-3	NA	CASSQTSAHTDTQYF	TGTGCCAGCAGCCAGACTAGCGCACACACAGATACGCAGTATTTT